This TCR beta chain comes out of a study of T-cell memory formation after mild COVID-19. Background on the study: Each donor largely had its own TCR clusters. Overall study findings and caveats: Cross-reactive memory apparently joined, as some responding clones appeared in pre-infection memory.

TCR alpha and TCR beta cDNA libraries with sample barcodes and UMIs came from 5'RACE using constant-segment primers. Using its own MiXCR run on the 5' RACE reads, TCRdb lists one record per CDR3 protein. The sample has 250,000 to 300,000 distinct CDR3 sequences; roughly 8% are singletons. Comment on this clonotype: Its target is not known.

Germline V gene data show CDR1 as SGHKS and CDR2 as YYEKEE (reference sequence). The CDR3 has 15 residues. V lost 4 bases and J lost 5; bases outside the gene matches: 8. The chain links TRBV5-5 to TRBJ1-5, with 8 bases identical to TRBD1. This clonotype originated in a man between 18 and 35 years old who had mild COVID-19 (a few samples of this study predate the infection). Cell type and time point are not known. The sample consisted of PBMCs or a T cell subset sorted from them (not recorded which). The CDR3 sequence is CASSPGGRGHQPQHF. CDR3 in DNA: TGTGCCAGCAGCCCCGGAGGCAGGGGGCATCAGCCCCAGCATTTT. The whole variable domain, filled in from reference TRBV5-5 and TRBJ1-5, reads DAGVTQSPTHLIKTRGQQVTLRCSPISGHKSVSWYQQVLGQGPQFIFQYYEKEERGRGNFPDRFSARQFPNYSSELNVNALLLGDSALYLCASSPGGRGHQPQHFGDGTRLSIL.